These T cell receptor beta chains were read from a single sample in a study of shared clonotypes between healthy human individuals. Using immunoSEQ multiplex PCR, the repertoire was profiled, and TCRdb retains in-frame clones only, with some absent. The data contain some 480,000 clones, 79% of them seen just once; the ten biggest clones take up roughly 12%. Material for sequencing was PBMCs. Receptors originate from a woman between 35 and 50 years old in good health. Some clones in this sample may be carry-over from other donors' samples. The CDR3 runs from the conserved cysteine through the conserved F or W. D genes are given only for firm matches. Some rows have no size entry. The others give once, few or many, or a class for an expanded clone.

D gene	J gene	clone size	V gene	CDR3 protein	CDR3 DNA
-	TRBJ2-5	-	TRBV5-4	CASSLDGFGNLKETQYF	TGTGCCAGCAGCTTGGATGGCTTTGGGAATCTAAAAGAGACCCAGTACTTC
TRBD2	TRBJ2-1	few	TRBV11-2	CASSSPLADPYNEQFF	TGTGCCAGCAGCTCCCCTCTAGCGGATCCCTACAATGAGCAGTTCTTC
-	TRBJ2-3	-	TRBV28	CASSSLPVDSTDTQYF	TGTGCCAGCAGTTCCCTTCCTGTCGACTCCACAGATACGCAGTATTTT
-	TRBJ1-2	-	TRBV18	CASSPPAESYGYTF	TGTGCCAGCTCACCACCGGCAGAATCATATGGCTACACCTTC
-	TRBJ1-2	once	TRBV11-2	CASRLTGRGGYTF	TGTGCCAGCAGACTTACGGGGAGGGGAGGCTACACCTTC
-	TRBJ1-1	-	TRBV25-1	CASSPPQGRVGVTEAFF	TGTGCCAGCAGTCCCCCACAGGGACGGGTTGGGGTAACTGAAGCTTTCTTT
TRBD1	TRBJ1-5	-	TRBV19	CASSRQGDNQPQHF	TGTGCCAGTAGCAGACAGGGTGACAATCAGCCCCAGCATTTT
TRBD2	TRBJ2-7	-	TRBV2	CASSPGLGSYEQYF	TGTGCCAGCAGTCCGGGACTAGGCTCCTACGAGCAGTACTTC
-	TRBJ1-1	-	TRBV30	CAWSRPNTEAFF	TGTGCCTGGAGTAGGCCGAACACTGAAGCTTTCTTT
-	TRBJ1-4	-	TRBV19	CASSRTLNNEKLFF	TGTGCCAGTAGTCGGACACTTAATAATGAAAAACTGTTTTTT
-	TRBJ1-4	-	TRBV25-1	CASSIRSSNEKLFF	TGTGCCAGCAGTATACGCAGCTCTAATGAAAAACTGTTTTTT
TRBD1	TRBJ2-7	-	TRBV7-6	CASSNSLRDRSFTYEQYF	TGTGCCAGCAGCAACAGCCTCCGGGACAGAAGTTTCACCTACGAGCAGTACTTC
-	TRBJ2-5	once	TRBV14	CASSQRGPSGTQYF	TGTGCCAGCAGCCAAAGAGGACCGTCAGGGACCCAGTACTTC
TRBD2	TRBJ2-1	-	TRBV5-1	CASTTMGLAGDNEQFF	TGCGCCAGCACCACCATGGGACTAGCGGGAGACAATGAGCAGTTCTTC
TRBD2	TRBJ2-1	-	TRBV6-5	CASCRSGRALNEQFF	TGTGCCAGCTGTAGAAGCGGGAGGGCCCTCAATGAGCAGTTCTTC
TRBD1	TRBJ2-2	-	TRBV9	CASSGQGATGELFF	TGTGCCAGCAGCGGACAGGGGGCCACCGGGGAGCTGTTTTTT
-	TRBJ2-7	many	TRBV27	CASSFAGEREQYF	TGTGCCAGCAGTTTCGCGGGCGAGCGGGAGCAGTACTTC
-	TRBJ2-7	-	TRBV28	CASRWGAPGGEQYF	TGTGCCAGCAGGTGGGGAGCCCCCGGGGGCGAGCAGTACTTC
TRBD2	TRBJ2-7	few	TRBV30	CAWSSSGRAQEQYF	TGTGCCTGGAGTTCCAGCGGGAGGGCCCAGGAGCAGTACTTC
TRBD1	TRBJ1-2	-	TRBV30	CAWARSITGTGGNYGYTF	TGTGCCTGGGCCCGGTCCATTACCGGGACAGGGGGCAACTATGGCTACACCTTC
-	TRBJ1-4	-	TRBV5-1	CASSLVAANEKLFF	TGCGCCAGCAGCTTGGTGGCGGCTAATGAAAAACTGTTTTTT
-	TRBJ2-5	-	TRBV7-9	CASSFSGQQGETQYF	TGTGCCAGCAGCTTTTCCGGACAGCAAGGGGAGACCCAGTACTTC
-	TRBJ2-2	-	TRBV5-1	CASRPDGTGELFF	TGCGCCAGCCGACCCGACGGGACCGGGGAGCTGTTTTTT
-	TRBJ2-5	-	TRBV27	CASSPPGVRETQYF	TGTGCCAGCAGTCCCCCGGGGGTCAGAGAGACCCAGTACTTC
TRBD2	TRBJ2-7	many	TRBV19	CASSPSGSRPYEQYF	TGTGCCAGTAGCCCCAGCGGGAGCAGGCCCTACGAGCAGTACTTC
-	TRBJ2-1	-	TRBV6-6	CASSYVGAINEQFF	TGTGCCAGCAGTTACGTGGGGGCGATCAATGAGCAGTTCTTC
-	TRBJ2-2	-	TRBV7-7	CASSRDGGGELFF	TGTGCTAGCAGCCGCGATGGTGGCGGGGAGCTGTTTTTT
-	TRBJ2-3	-	TRBV11-1	CASSLGSGGRTDTQYF	TGTGCCAGCAGCTTAGGTTCCGGGGGCCGCACAGATACGCAGTATTTT
-	TRBJ1-5	-	TRBV9	CASSLGTPGLNQPQHF	TGTGCCAGCAGCCTCGGGACCCCCGGGCTCAATCAGCCCCAGCATTTT
-	TRBJ2-5	-	TRBV2	CASSGGGSKETQYF	TGTGCCAGCAGTGGGGGCGGGTCCAAAGAGACCCAGTACTTC
-	TRBJ2-4	-	TRBV2	CASSDSQGINIQYF	TGTGCCAGCAGTGATTCACAGGGAATAAACATTCAGTACTTC
-	TRBJ2-7	-	TRBV19	CASSIGGSYEQYF	TGTGCCAGTAGTATCGGGGGCTCCTACGAGCAGTACTTC
TRBD2	TRBJ2-7	-	TRBV19	CASTPGASGSYGYEQYF	TGTGCCAGTACCCCTGGGGCTAGCGGGAGTTACGGCTACGAGCAGTACTTC
TRBD1	TRBJ1-5	-	TRBV28	CASSSSRGPHSNQPQHF	TGTGCCAGCAGTTCTTCCAGGGGGCCTCATAGCAATCAGCCCCAGCATTTT
-	TRBJ2-1	few	TRBV5-1	CASSSGLSYNEQFF	TGCGCCAGCAGCTCCGGATTGTCCTACAATGAGCAGTTCTTC
TRBD1	TRBJ2-1	large	TRBV29-1	CSVGTGVVNEQFF	TGCAGCGTCGGGACAGGGGTGGTCAATGAGCAGTTCTTC
-	TRBJ2-7	-	TRBV7-2	CASSLGGGSEQYF	TGTGCCAGCAGCTTAGGAGGGGGGTCCGAGCAGTACTTC
TRBD1	TRBJ1-2	-	TRBV5-1	CASSSGQGYSGYTF	TGCGCCAGCAGCTCCGGACAGGGTTATTCGGGCTACACCTTC
-	TRBJ2-4	once	TRBV28	CASSLYSHIQYF	TGTGCCAGCAGTTTATACAGTCACATTCAGTACTTC
-	TRBJ2-1	-	TRBV5-1	CASRPRAFGGYNEQFF	TGCGCCAGCAGACCTCGGGCGTTTGGGGGATACAATGAGCAGTTCTTC
-	TRBJ1-2	-	TRBV23-1	CASSQSWAGVNYGYTF	TGCGCCAGCAGTCAATCTTGGGCAGGGGTTAACTATGGCTACACCTTC
-	TRBJ2-7	-	TRBV18	CASSKPGRQDEQYF	TGTGCCAGCTCAAAGCCGGGACGGCAGGACGAGCAGTACTTC
TRBD1	TRBJ1-1	-	TRBV5-6	CASSPTDRMNTEAFF	TGTGCCAGCAGCCCAACGGACAGGATGAACACTGAAGCTTTCTTT
TRBD1	TRBJ2-7	-	TRBV15	CATSRDRNYEQYF	TGTGCCACCAGCCGGGACAGAAACTACGAGCAGTACTTC
-	TRBJ2-1	-	TRBV7-8	CASSLARFADLNEQFF	TGTGCCAGCAGCTTAGCGCGCTTCGCGGATCTGAATGAGCAGTTCTTC
-	TRBJ2-5	-	TRBV5-1	CASSPRAAQQETQYF	TGCGCCAGCAGCCCCCGTGCGGCACAGCAAGAGACCCAGTACTTC
-	TRBJ2-7	-	TRBV7-9	CASSRSSYEQYF	TGTGCCAGCTCCCGAAGTTCTTACGAGCAGTACTTC
TRBD1	TRBJ2-5	-	TRBV28	CASRGSGTGELETQYF	TGTGCCAGCAGAGGATCCGGGACAGGGGAGTTGGAGACCCAGTACTTC
TRBD2	TRBJ2-7	-	TRBV10-3	CAIRRTSGQDEQYF	TGTGCCATCAGGCGGACTAGCGGGCAGGACGAGCAGTACTTC
-	TRBJ1-1	few	TRBV7-7	CASSPLGTPMSEAFF	TGTGCCAGCAGCCCCCTCGGGACACCGATGTCTGAAGCTTTCTTT